Described below is a single TCR beta chain sequence and its context. The antigen it recognizes is unknown. Base-call qualities are not available, and no considerably larger clone is one nucleotide away. Explained via the paper, the time point label denotes: baseline before first vaccination. Samples from vaccinated people were obtained from the UK trials COV001 and COV002, which included a single-blind randomized controlled phase 2/3 trial of AZD1222 (ChAdOx1 nCoV-19) in healthy adults. For TCRbeta chain sequencing, PBMC samples were collected from trial participants at day 0 and at day 28 after the second dose. V trim: 6 bases; J trim: 3 bases; unmatched bases: 8. As encoded in the germline V gene, CDR1 is SNHLY while CDR2 is FYNNEI. The CDR3 runs 15 residues from the cysteine to the phenylalanine. The entry retains the CDR3 DNA only, 45 bases that are in frame from base 1. This specimen comes from a study of T cell responses to AZD1222 COVID-19 vaccine (dated by TCRdb to 2020 to 2022). Background for the entire study: AZD1222 recipients whose second dose came at about 4 weeks and those whose second dose came at about 12 weeks were combined into one group, since spike-specific TCR depth and breadth did not differ between the two schedules. A total of about 230 trial participants underwent TCR sequencing, of whom some 210 received two doses of AZD1222 and approximately 25 received two doses of the MenACWY control vaccine. Enrollment into the trials was organized by age into subgroups of 18-55, 56-69 and 70-plus years, and those subgroups contained approximately 160, 26 and 62 TCR-sequenced participants, respectively. The paper as a whole reports these results and caveats: In the small 56-69-year group, the increase in depth fell short of significance, most likely because of low power. Conclusions about previously exposed vaccinees are limited, since just a handful of AZD1222 recipients were seropositive for SARS-CoV-2 at baseline. Participants were mostly white British, with more females than males. The authors suggested clonal diversity may have been underestimated. Vaccine-associated CD4 TCRs spanned the whole spike protein, with dominant responses in regions 160-218 and 743-854. After two AZD1222 doses, both the breadth and the depth of spike-specific TCRs were significantly higher than at day 0 and than in MenACWY recipients. Reportedly, close to half of the unique spike-specific TCRs recognized epitopes lying outside the regions that are mutated in the B.1.351 and B.1.1.7 variants. Because no day 14 peak-response samples were available, the repertoires could be characterized only after the peak T cell response.

The CDR3 regions of human TCRbeta chains were subjected to immunosequencing. On the study's bioinformatics: TCRs in the repertoires were matched against a reference library of SARS-CoV-2-specific TCRs that had been generated with the MIRA antigen-specificity platform. Breadth meant the fraction of unique TCRs that were SARS-CoV-2-associated, whereas depth meant the fraction of total T cells that were SARS-CoV-2-associated. Using the MIRA data, each spike-specific TCR was mapped to the spike region that the TCR reacts to and placed in a CD4 or CD8 class. Log10-transformed breadth and depth values were compared by one-way ANOVA with Sidak's multiple comparisons tests. Entries here come from immuneACCESS through TCRdb and include only in-frame sequences with V and J called. Some clones fail to appear in such tables; in the studies checked, an unresolved V gene covers under half of the shortfall, and the cause of the remainder is unknown. D and trimming come from the DNA, and the V and J calls and clone size come from that table. The sample records 180,000 or so clones, roughly 94% of which are singletons. The ten largest clonotypes hold about 0.6% of the sample.

This clonotype originated in an adult in good health. Sequences were derived from peripheral blood, sampled on day 0 of AZD1222 vaccination. Rearrangement joined TRBV2 to TRBJ1-5, with 7 bases aligning to TRBD1. The sequenced DNA: TGTGCCAGCAGCGAACAGGGGATCCTCAATCAGCCCCAGCATTTT. It codes for CASSEQGILNQPQHF.